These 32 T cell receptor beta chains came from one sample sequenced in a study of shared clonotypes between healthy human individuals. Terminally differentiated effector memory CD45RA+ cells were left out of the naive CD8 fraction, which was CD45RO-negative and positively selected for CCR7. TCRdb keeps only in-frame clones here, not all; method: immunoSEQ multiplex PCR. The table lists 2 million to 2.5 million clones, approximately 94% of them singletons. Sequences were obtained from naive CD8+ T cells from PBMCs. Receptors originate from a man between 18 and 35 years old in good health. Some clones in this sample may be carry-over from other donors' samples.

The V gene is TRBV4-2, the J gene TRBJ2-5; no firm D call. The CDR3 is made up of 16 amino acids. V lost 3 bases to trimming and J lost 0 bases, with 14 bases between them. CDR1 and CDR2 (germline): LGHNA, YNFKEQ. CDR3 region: CASSQELQRHQETQYF. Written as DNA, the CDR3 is TGTGCCAGCAGCCAGGAGCTCCAGAGACACCAAGAGACCCAGTACTTC.

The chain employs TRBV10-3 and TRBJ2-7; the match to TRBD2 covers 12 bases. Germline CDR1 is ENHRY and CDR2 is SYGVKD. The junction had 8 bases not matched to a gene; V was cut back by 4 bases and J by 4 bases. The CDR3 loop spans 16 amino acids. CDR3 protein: CAISVMTSGGHYEQYF. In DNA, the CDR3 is TGTGCCATCAGTGTGATGACTAGCGGGGGACATTACGAGCAGTACTTC.

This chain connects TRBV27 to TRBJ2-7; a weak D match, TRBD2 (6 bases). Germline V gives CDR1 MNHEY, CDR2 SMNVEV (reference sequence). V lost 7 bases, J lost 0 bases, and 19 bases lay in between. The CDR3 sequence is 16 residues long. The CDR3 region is CASTPLDAGSSYEQYF. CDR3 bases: TGTGCCAGCACCCCCCTGGATGCGGGAAGCTCCTACGAGCAGTACTTC.

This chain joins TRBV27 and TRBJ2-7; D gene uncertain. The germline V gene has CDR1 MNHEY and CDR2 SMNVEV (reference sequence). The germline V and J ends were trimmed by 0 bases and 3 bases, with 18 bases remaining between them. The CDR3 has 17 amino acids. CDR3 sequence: CASSLSPGTATFYEQYF. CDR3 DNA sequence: TGTGCCAGCAGTTTATCCCCGGGCACAGCGACCTTCTACGAGCAGTACTTC.

The CDR3 nucleotides read TGTGCCAGCAGCTTAATGGGGGGGCTAAATCCCTCTGGAAACACCATATATTTT. It codes for CASSLMGGLNPSGNTIYF. The genes are TRBV7-3 and TRBJ1-3; D perhaps matches TRBD1 (6 bases). In germline, CDR1 is SGHTA, CDR2 FQGTGA. This CDR3 has 18 residues. The V gene lost 1 base and the J gene lost 0 bases, with 16 bases spanning the gap.

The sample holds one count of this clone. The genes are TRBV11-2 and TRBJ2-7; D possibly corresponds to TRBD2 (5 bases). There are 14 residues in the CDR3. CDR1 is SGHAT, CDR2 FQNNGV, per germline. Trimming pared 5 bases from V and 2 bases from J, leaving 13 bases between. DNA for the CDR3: TGTGCCAGCAGCATAAGGACTGGGCCCTACGAGCAGTACTTC. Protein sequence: CASSIRTGPYEQYF. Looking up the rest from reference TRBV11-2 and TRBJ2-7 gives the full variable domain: EAGVAQSPRYKIIEKRQSVAFWCNPISGHATLYWYQQILGQGPKLLIQFQNNGVVDDSQLPKDRFSAERLKGVDSTLKIQPAKLEDSAVYLCASSIRTGPYEQYFGPGTRLTVT.

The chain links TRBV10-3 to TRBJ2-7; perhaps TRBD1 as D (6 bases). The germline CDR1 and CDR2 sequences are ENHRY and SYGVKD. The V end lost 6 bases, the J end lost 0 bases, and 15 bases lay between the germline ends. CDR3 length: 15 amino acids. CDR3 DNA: TGTGCCATCAGCGAGGGGGACGCCCTCTCCTACGAGCAGTACTTC. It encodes CAISEGDALSYEQYF.

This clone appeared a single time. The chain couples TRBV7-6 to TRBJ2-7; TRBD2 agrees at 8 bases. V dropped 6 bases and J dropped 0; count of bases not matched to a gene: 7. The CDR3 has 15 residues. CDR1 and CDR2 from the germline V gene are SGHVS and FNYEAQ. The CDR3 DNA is TGTGCCAGCAGACCACTAGCGGAGGCCTCCTACGAGCAGTACTTC. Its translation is CASRPLAEASYEQYF.

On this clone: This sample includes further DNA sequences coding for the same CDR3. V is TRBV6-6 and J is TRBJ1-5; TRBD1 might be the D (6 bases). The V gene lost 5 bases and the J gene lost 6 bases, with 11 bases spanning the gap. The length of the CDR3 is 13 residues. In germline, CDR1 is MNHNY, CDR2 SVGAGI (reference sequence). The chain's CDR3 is CASSTGSAQPQHF. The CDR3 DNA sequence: TGTGCCAGCAGTACAGGGTCGGCTCAGCCCCAGCATTTT.

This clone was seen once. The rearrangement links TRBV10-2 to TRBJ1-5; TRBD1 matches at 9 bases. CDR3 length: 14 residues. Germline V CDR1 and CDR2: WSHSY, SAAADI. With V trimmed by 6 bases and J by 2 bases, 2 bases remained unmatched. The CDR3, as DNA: TGCGCCAGCAGAAGGACAGGGGGCAATCAGCCCCAGCATTTT. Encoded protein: CASRRTGGNQPQHF.

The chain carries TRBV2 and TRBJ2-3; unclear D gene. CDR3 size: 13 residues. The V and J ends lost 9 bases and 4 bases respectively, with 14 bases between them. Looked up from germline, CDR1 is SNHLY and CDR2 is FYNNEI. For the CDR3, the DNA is TGTGCCAGAGCCTTGTCGGGTTCAGATACGCAGTATTTT. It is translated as CARALSGSDTQYF.

CDR3 sequence reads: CASSSFRLDGGNTEAFF. For the CDR3, the DNA is TGTGCCAGCAGTTCCTTTCGCCTCGACGGCGGGAACACTGAAGCTTTCTTT. The chain employs TRBV28 and TRBJ1-1; D is unclear. CDR1 is MDHEN, CDR2 SYDVKM, per germline. V lost 4 bases and J 1 base, leaving 19 bases between the germline ends. The CDR3 consists of 17 residues.

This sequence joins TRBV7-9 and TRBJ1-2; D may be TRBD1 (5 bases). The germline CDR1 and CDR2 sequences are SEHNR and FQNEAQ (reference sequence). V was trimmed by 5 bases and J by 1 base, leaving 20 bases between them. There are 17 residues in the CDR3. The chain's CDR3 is CASSRNPGTADNYGYTF. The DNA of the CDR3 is TGTGCCAGCAGCCGCAACCCAGGGACTGCGGATAACTATGGCTACACCTTC.

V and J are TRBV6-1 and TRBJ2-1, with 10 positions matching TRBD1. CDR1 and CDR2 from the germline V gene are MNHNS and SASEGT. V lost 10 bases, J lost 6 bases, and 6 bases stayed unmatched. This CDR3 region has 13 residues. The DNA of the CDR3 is TGTGCCATAACCGGGACAGGGGTCAATGAGCAGTTCTTC. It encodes CAITGTGVNEQFF.

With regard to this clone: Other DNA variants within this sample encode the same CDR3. The CDR3 spells CASSVDRGAGNTIYF. In DNA, the CDR3 is TGTGCCAGCAGCGTCGACAGGGGGGCTGGAAACACCATATATTTT. The genes are TRBV9 and TRBJ1-3, with 9 bases fitting TRBD1. Germline CDR1 is SGDLS and CDR2 is YYNGEE. The CDR3 is made up of 15 amino acids. Trimming took 2 bases from V and 2 from J; bases not matched to a gene: 2.

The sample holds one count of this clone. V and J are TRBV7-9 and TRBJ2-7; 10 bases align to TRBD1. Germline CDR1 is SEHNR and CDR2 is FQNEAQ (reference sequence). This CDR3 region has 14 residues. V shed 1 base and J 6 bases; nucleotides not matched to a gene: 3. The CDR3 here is CASSLEGTGAEQYF. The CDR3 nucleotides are TGTGCCAGCAGCTTAGAAGGGACAGGGGCCGAGCAGTACTTC.

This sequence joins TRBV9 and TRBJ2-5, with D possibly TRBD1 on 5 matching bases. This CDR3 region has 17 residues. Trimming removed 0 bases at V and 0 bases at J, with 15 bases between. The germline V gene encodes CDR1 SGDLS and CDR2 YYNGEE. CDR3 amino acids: CASSVAGTGKNQETQYF. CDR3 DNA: TGTGCCAGCAGCGTAGCTGGAACAGGAAAAAACCAAGAGACCCAGTACTTC.

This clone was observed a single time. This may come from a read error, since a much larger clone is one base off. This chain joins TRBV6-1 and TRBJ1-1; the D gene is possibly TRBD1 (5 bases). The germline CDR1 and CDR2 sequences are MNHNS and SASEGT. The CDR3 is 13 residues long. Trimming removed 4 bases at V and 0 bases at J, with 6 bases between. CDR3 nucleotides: TGTGCCAGCAGTGTAGGGGTGAACACTGAAGCTTTCTTT. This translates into CASSVGVNTEAFF.

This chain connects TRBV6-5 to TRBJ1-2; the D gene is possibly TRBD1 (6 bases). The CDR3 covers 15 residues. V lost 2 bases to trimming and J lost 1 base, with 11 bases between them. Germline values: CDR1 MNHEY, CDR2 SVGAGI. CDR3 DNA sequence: TGTGCCAGCAGTTACACCACAGGGTATAACTATGGCTACACCTTC. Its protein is CASSYTTGYNYGYTF.

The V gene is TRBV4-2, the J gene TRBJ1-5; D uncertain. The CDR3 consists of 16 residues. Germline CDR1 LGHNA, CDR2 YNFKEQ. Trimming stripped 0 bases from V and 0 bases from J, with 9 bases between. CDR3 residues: CASSQEFGSSNQPQHF. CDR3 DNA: TGTGCCAGCAGCCAAGAGTTTGGCAGTAGCAATCAGCCCCAGCATTTT.

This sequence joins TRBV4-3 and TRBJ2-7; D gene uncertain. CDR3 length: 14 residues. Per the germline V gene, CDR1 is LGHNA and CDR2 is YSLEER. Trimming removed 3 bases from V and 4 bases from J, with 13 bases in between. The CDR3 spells CASSQSRLTYEQYF. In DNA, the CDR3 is TGCGCCAGCAGCCAGAGCAGACTCACTTACGAGCAGTACTTC.

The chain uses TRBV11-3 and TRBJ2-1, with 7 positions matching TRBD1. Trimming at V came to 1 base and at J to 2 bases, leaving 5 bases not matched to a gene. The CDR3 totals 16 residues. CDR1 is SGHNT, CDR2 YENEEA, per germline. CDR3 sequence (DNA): TGTGCCAGCAGCTTAGGAGGGACAGTAACCTACAATGAGCAGTTCTTC. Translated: CASSLGGTVTYNEQFF. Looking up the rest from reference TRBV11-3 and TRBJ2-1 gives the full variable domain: EAGVVQSPRYKIIEKKQPVAFWCNPISGHNTLYWYLQNLGQGPELLIRYENEEAVDDSQLPKDRFSAERLKGVDSTLKIQPAELGDSAVYLCASSLGGTVTYNEQFFGPGTRLTVL.

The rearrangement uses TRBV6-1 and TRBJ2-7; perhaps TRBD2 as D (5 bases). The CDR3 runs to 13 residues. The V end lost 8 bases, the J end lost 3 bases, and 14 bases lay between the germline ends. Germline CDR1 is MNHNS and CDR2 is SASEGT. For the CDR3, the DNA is TGTGCCAGCCACTGCGAGGGTTGCTACGAGCAGTACTTC. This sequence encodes CASHCEGCYEQYF.

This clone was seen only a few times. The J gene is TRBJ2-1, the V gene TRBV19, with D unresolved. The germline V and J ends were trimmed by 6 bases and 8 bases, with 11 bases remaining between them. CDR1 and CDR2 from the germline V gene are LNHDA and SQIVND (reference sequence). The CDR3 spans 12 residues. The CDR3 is CASRGSWDEQFF. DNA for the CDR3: TGTGCCAGTAGAGGAAGTTGGGATGAGCAGTTCTTC.

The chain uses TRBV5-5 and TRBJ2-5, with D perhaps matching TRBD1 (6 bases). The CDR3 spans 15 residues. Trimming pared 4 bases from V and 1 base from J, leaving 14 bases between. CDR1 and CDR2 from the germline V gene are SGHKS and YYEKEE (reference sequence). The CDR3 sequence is CASSHGTNPQETQYF. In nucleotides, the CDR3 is TGTGCCAGCAGCCACGGGACAAACCCCCAAGAGACCCAGTACTTC.

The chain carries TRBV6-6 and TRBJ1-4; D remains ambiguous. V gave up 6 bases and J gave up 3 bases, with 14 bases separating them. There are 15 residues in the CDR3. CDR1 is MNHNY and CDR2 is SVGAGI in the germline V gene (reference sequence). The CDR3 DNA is TGTGCCAGCAGCCAACTAGGGAGCCCTAATGAAAAACTGTTTTTT. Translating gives CASSQLGSPNEKLFF.

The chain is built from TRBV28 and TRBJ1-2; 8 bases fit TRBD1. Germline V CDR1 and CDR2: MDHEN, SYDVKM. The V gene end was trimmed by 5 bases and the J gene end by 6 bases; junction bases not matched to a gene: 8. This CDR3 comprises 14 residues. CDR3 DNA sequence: TGTGCCAGCAGTCCGGACAGGGACTGGAATGGCTACACCTTC. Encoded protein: CASSPDRDWNGYTF.

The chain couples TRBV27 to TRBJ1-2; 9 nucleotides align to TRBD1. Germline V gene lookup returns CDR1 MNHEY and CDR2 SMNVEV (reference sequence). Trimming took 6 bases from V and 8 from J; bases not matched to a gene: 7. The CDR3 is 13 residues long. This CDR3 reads CASRERDRAGYTF. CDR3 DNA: TGTGCCAGCAGGGAGCGGGACAGGGCGGGCTACACCTTC.

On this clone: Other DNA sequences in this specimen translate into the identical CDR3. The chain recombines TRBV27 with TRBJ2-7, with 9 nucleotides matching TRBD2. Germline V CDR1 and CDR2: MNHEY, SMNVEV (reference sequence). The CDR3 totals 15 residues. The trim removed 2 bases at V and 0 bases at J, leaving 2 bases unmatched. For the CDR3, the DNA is TGTGCCAGCAGTTTAAGTAGCGGGAGCTCCTACGAGCAGTACTTC. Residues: CASSLSSGSSYEQYF.

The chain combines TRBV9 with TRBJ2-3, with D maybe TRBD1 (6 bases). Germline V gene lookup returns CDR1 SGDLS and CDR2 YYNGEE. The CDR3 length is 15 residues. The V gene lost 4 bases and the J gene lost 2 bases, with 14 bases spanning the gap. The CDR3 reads CASSTRQADTDTQYF. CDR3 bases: TGTGCCAGCAGCACGAGACAGGCCGACACAGATACGCAGTATTTT.

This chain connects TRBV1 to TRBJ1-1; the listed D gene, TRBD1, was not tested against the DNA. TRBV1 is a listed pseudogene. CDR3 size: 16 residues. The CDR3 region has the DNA TGCACCAGCAGCCAACCTAGGGGAGAGGGACAGGCTGAAGCTTTCTTT. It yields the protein CTSSQPRGEGQAEAFF.

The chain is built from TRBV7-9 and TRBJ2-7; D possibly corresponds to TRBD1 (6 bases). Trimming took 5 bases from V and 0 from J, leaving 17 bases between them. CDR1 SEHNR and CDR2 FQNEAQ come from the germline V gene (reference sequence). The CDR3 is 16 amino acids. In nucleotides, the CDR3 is TGTGCCAGCAGCCCCCCAGGACAGTGGAGCTCCTACGAGCAGTACTTC. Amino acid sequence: CASSPPGQWSSYEQYF.